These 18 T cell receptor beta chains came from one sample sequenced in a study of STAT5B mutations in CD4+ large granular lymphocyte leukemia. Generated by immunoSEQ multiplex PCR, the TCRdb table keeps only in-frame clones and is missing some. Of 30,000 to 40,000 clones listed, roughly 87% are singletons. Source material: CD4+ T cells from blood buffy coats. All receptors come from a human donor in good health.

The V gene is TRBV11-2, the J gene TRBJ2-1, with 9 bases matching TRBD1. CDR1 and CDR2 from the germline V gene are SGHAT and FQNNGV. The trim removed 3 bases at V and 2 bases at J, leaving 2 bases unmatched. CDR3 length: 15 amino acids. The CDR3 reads CASSFGTGTYNEQFF. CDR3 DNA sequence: TGTGCCAGCAGCTTCGGGACAGGGACCTACAATGAGCAGTTCTTC.

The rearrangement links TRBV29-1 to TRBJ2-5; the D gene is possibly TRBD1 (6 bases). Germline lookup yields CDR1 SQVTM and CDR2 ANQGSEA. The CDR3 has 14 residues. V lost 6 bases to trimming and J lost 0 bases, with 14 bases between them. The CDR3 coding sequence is TGCAGCGTCCCGGACAGAATTTACCAAGAGACCCAGTACTTC. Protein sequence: CSVPDRIYQETQYF.

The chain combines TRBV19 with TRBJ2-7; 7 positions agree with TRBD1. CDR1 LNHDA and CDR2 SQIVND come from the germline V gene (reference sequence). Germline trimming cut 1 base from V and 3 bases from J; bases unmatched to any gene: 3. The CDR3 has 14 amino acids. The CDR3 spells CASSIGGQFYEQYF. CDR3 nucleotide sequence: TGTGCCAGTAGTATAGGGGGACAGTTCTACGAGCAGTACTTC.

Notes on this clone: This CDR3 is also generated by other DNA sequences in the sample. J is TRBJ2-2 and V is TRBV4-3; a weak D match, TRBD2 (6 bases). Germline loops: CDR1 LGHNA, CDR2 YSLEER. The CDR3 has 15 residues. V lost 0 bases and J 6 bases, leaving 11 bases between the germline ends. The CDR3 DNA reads TGCGCCAGCAGCCAAGATGGAGGGATTCCCGGGGAGCTGTTTTTT. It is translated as CASSQDGGIPGELFF.

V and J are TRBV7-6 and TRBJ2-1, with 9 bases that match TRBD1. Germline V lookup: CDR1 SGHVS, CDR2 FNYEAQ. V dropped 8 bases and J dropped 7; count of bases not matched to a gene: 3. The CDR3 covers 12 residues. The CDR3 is CASSGTGNEQFF. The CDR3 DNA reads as TGTGCCAGCTCCGGGACAGGGAATGAGCAGTTCTTC.

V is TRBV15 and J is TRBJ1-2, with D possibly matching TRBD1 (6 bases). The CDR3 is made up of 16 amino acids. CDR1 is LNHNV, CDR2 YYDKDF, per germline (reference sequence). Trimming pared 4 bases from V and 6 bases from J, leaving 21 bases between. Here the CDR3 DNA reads TGTGCCACCAGCAATGATTTGGACTTAGGGGGAGATGGCTACACCTTC. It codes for CATSNDLDLGGDGYTF.

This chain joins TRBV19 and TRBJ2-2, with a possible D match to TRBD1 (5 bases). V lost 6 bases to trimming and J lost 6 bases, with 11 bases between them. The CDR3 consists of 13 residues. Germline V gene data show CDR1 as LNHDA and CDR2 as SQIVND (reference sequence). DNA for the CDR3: TGTGCCAGTAGCTTCCAGGGTGCCGGGGAGCTGTTTTTT. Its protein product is CASSFQGAGELFF.

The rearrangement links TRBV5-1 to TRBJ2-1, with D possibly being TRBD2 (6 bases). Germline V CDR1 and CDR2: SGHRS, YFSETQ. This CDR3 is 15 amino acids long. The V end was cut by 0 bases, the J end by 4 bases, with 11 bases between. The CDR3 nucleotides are TGCGCCAGCAGCTTGGCGGGAGATCCTTACAATGAGCAGTTCTTC. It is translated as CASSLAGDPYNEQFF.

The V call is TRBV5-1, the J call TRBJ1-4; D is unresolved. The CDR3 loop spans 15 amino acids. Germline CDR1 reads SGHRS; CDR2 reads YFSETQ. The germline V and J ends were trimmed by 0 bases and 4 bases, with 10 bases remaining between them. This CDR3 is CASSLGTDNNEKLFF. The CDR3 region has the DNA TGCGCCAGCAGCTTGGGGACGGATAATAATGAAAAACTGTTTTTT.

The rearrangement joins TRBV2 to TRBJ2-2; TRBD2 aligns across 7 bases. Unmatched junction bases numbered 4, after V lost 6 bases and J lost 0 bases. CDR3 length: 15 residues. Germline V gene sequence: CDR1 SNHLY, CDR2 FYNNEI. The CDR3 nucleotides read TGTGCCAGCAGAGCCACTAGCGCGAACACCGGGGAGCTGTTTTTT. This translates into CASRATSANTGELFF. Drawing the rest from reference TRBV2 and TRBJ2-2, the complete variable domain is EPEVTQTPSHQVTQMGQEVILRCVPISNHLYFYWYRQILGQKVEFLVSFYNNEISEKSEIFDDQFSVERPDGSNFTLKIRSTKLEDSAMYFCASRATSANTGELFFGEGSRLTVL.

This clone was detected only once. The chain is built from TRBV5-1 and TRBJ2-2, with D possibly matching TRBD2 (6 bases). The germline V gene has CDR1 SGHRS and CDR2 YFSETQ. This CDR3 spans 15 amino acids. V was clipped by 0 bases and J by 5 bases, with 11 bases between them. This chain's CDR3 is CASSLAGGRTGELFF. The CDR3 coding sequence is TGCGCCAGCAGCTTGGCCGGAGGGAGGACCGGGGAGCTGTTTTTT.

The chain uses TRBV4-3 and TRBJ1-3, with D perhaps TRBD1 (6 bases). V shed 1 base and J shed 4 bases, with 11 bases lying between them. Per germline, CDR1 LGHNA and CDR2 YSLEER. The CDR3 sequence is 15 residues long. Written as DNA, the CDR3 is TGCGCCAGCAGCCAAGCCGTCAGGGGAGGAAACACCATATATTTT. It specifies CASSQAVRGGNTIYF.

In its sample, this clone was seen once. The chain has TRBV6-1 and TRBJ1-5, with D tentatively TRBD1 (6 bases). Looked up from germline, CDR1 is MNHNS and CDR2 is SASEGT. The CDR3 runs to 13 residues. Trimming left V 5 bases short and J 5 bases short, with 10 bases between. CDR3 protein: CASSSRGDQPQHF. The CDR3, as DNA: TGTGCCAGCAGTTCGAGGGGGGATCAGCCCCAGCATTTT.

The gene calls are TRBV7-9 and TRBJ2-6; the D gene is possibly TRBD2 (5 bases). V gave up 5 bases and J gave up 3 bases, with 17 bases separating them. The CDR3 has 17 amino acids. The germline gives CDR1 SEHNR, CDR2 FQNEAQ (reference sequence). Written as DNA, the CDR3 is TGTGCCAGCAGCCGGGGTTACGGTGGGAGTGGGGCCAACGTCCTGACTTTC. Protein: CASSRGYGGSGANVLTF.

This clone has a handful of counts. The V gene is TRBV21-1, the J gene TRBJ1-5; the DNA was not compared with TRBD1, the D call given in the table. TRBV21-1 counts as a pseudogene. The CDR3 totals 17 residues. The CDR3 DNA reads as TGTGCCAGCAGCAAAGACCGGGACACAATGCTCAATCAGCCCCAGCATTTT. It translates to CASSKDRDTMLNQPQHF.

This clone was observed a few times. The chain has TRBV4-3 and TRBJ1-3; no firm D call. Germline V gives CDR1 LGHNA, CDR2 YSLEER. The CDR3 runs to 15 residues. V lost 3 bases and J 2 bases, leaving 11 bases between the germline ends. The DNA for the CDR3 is TGCGCCAGCAGCCATGAGCAGGCAGCTGGAAACACCATATATTTT. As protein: CASSHEQAAGNTIYF.

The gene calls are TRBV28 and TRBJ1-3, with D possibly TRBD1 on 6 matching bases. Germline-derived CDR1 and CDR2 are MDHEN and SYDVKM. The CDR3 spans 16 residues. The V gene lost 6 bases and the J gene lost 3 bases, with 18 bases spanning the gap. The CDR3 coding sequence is TGTGCCAGCAGCCTGATAGGGGGGGCGGGTGGAAACACCATATATTTT. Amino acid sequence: CASSLIGGAGGNTIYF.

The CDR3 DNA reads TGTGCCAGCATAGCTAGCGGGATTGCCAATGAGCAGTTCTTC. Translating it yields CASIASGIANEQFF. The genes are TRBV2 and TRBJ2-1; TRBD2 agrees at 9 bases. This CDR3 has 14 residues. V lost 7 bases, J lost 6 bases, and 7 bases stayed unmatched. Looked up from germline, CDR1 is SNHLY and CDR2 is FYNNEI.